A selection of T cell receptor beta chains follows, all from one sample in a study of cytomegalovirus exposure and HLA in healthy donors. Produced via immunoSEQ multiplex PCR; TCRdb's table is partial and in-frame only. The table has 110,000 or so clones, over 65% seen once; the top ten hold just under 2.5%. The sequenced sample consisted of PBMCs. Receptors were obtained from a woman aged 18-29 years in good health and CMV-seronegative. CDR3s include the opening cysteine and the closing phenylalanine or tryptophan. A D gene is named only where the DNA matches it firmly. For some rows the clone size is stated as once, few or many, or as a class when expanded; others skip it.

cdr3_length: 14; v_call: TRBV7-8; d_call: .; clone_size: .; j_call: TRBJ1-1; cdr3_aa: CASSLAGVATEAFF; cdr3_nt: TGTGCCAGCAGCTTAGCAGGGGTGGCCACTGAAGCTTTCTTT
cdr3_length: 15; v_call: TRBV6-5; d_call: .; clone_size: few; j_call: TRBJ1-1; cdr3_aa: CASRLSGTSHTEAFF; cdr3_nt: TGTGCCAGCAGACTCTCCGGGACATCACACACTGAAGCTTTCTTT
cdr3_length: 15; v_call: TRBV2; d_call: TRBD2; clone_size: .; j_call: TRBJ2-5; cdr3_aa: CASSFTSGSGETQYF; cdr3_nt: TGTGCCAGCAGTTTTACTAGCGGGAGTGGGGAGACCCAGTACTTC
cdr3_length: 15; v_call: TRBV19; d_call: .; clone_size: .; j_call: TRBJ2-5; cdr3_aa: CASSTLDTLGETQYF; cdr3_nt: TGTGCCAGTAGTACCCTGGACACCTTAGGCGAGACCCAGTACTTC
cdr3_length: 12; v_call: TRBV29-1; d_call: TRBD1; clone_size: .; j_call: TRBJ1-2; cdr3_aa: CSAGTAVGGYTF; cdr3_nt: TGCAGCGCAGGGACAGCGGTCGGGGGCTACACCTTC
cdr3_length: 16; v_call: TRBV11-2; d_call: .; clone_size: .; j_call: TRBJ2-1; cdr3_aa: CASSLMRGPSYNEQFF; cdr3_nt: TGTGCCAGCAGCTTAATGCGGGGACCGTCCTACAATGAGCAGTTCTTC
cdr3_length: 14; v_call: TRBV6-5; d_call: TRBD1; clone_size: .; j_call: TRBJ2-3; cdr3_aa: CASSYRGQIDTQYF; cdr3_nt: TGTGCCAGCAGTTACAGGGGGCAGATAGATACGCAGTATTTT
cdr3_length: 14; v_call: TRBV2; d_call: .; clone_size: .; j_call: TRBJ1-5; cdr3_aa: CASSREGSNQPQHF; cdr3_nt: TGTGCCAGCAGCCGGGAAGGTAGCAATCAGCCCCAGCATTTT
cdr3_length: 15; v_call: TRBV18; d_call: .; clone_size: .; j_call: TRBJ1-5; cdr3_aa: CASSPGEGVGQPQHF; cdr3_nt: TGTGCCAGCTCACCGGGGGAGGGGGTCGGGCAGCCCCAGCATTTT
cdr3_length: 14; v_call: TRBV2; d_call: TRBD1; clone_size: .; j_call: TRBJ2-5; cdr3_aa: CASSDGQGVETQYF; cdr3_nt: TGTGCCAGCAGTGACGGGCAGGGGGTAGAGACCCAGTACTTC
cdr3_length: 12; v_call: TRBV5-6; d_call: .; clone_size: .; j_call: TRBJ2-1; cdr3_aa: CASSQTRNEQFF; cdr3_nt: TGTGCCAGCAGCCAAACTAGGAATGAGCAGTTCTTC
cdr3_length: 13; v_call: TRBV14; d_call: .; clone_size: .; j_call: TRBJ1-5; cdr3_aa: CASSLGGEQPQHF; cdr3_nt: TGTGCCAGCAGCCTCGGTGGAGAGCAGCCCCAGCATTTT
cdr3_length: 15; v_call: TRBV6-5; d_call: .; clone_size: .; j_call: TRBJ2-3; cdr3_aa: CASSYVGAVTDTQYF; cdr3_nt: TGTGCCAGCAGTTATGTTGGGGCCGTCACAGATACGCAGTATTTT
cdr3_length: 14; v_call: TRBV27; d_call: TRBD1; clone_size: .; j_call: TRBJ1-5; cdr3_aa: CASSPLRDRQPQHF; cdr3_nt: TGTGCCAGCAGTCCTCTCCGGGACAGGCAGCCCCAGCATTTT
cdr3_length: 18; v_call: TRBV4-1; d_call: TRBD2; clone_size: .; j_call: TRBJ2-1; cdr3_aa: CASSQGRVGGALYNEQFF; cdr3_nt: TGCGCCAGCAGCCAAGGTCGGGTCGGGGGGGCTCTGTACAATGAGCAGTTCTTC
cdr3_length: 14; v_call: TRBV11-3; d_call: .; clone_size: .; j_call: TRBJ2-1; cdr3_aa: CASSSPGESNEQFF; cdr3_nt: TGTGCCAGCAGCTCCCCTGGGGAGTCCAATGAGCAGTTCTTC
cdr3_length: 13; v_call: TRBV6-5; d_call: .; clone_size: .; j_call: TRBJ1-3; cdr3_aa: CASSLEAGNTIYF; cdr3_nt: TGTGCCAGCAGTTTGGAGGCTGGAAACACCATATATTTT
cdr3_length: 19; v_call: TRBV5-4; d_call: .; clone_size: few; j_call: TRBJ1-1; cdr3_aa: CASSLAGDTQEPMNTEAFF; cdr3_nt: TGTGCCAGCAGCTTGGCCGGGGACACTCAAGAACCCATGAACACTGAAGCTTTCTTT
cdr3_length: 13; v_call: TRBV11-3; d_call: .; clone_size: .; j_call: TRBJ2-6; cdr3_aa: CASSPGPKEVLTF; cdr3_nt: TGTGCCAGCAGCCCGGGTCCCAAGGAGGTCCTGACTTTC
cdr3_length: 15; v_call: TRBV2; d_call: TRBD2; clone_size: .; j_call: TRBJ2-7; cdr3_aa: CATTGLAGVRDEQYF; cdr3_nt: TGTGCCACCACCGGACTAGCGGGAGTTCGGGACGAGCAGTACTTC
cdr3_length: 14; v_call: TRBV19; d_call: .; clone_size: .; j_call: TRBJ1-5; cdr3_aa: CASSIRGSNQPQHF; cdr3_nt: TGTGCCAGTAGTATTCGAGGTAGCAATCAGCCCCAGCATTTT
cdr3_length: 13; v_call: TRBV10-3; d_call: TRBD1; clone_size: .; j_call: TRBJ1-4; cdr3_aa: CAISYTGDEKLFF; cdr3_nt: TGTGCCATCAGTTATACAGGGGACGAAAAACTGTTTTTT
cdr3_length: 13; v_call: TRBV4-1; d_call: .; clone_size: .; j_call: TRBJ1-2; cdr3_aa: CASSQTTRGGYTF; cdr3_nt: TGCGCCAGCAGCCAAACCACCCGGGGGGGCTACACCTTC
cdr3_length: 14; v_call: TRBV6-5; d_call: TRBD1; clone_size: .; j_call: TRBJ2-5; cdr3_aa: CASSPDRGQETQYF; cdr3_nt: TGTGCCAGCAGCCCGGACAGGGGACAAGAGACCCAGTACTTC
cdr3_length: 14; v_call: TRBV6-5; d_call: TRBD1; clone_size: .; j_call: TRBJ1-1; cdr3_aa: CASSSTGARTEAFF; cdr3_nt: TGTGCCAGCAGTTCCACAGGGGCGCGGACTGAAGCTTTCTTT
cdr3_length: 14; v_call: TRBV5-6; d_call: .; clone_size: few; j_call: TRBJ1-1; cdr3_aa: CASSLTEGRTEAFF; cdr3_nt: TGTGCCAGCAGCCTGACGGAGGGAAGGACTGAAGCTTTCTTT
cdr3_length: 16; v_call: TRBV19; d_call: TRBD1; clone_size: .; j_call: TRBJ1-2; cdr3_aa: CASMGTGPYQGYGYTF; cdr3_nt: TGTGCCAGTATGGGGACAGGGCCCTACCAAGGCTATGGCTACACCTTC
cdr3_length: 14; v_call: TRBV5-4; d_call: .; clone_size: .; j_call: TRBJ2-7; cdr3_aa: CASSPGLLTYEQYF; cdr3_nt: TGTGCCAGCAGCCCGGGACTTCTAACCTACGAGCAGTACTTC
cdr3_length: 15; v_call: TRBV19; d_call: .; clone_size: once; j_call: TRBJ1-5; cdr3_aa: CASSVQGNGDQPQHF; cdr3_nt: TGTGCCAGTAGTGTACAGGGTAATGGGGATCAGCCCCAGCATTTT
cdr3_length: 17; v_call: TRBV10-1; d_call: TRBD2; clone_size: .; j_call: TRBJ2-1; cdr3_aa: CASSESVAGGAYNEQFF; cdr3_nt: TGCGCCAGCAGTGAGTCGGTGGCGGGGGGCGCCTACAATGAGCAGTTCTTC
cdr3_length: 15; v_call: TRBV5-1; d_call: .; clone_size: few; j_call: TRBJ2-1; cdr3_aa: CASSFLTGVDNEQFF; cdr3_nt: TGCGCCAGCAGCTTTTTAACAGGCGTCGACAATGAGCAGTTCTTC
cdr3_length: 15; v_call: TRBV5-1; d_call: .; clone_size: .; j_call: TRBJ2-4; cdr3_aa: CASSLEQGTKNIQYF; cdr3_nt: TGCGCCAGCAGCCTTGAACAGGGAACCAAAAACATTCAGTACTTC
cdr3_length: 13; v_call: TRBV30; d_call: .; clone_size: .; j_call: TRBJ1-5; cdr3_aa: CAWTLYGNQPQHF; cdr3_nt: TGTGCCTGGACCCTATACGGCAATCAGCCCCAGCATTTT
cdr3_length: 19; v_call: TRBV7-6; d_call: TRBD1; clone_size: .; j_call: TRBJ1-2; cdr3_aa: CASSLSSTGGQRRGYGYTF; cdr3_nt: TGTGCCAGCAGCTTATCGAGCACAGGGGGGCAAAGGCGGGGGTATGGCTACACCTTC
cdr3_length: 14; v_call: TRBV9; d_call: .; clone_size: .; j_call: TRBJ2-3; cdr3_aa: CASSATFSWDTQYF; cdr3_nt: TGTGCCAGCAGCGCCACTTTTAGTTGGGATACGCAGTATTTT
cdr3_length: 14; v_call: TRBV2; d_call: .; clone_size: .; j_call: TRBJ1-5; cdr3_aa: CASSGRQDNQPQHF; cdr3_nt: TGTGCCAGCAGTGGAAGGCAGGATAATCAGCCCCAGCATTTT
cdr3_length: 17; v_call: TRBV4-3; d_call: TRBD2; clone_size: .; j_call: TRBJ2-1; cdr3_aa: CASSQRAASGGVNEQFF; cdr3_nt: TGCGCCAGCAGCCAACGGGCTGCGAGCGGGGGAGTCAATGAGCAGTTCTTC
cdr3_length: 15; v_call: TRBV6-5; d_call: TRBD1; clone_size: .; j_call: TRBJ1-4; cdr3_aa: CASSPRQGTNEKLFF; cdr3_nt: TGTGCCAGCAGCCCGAGACAGGGTACTAATGAAAAACTGTTTTTT
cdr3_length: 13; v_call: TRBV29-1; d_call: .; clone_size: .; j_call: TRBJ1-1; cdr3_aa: CSVERRGATEAFF; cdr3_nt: TGCAGCGTTGAGCGCAGGGGTGCCACTGAAGCTTTCTTT
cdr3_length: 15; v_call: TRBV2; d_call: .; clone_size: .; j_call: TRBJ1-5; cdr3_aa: CASSVEGASNQPQHF; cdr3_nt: TGTGCCAGCAGTGTAGAAGGGGCCAGCAATCAGCCCCAGCATTTT